What follows are 26 T cell receptor beta chains derived from one specimen sequenced in a study of T cell responses to AZD1222 COVID-19 vaccine. Repertoires were generated with immunoSEQ multiplex PCR, while TCRdb's copy carries only in-frame clones and drops some. The table shows about 120,000 clones, with about 90% occurring only once. The material was peripheral blood, obtained on day 0 of AZD1222 vaccination. The receptors here all came from an adult in good health.

J is TRBJ2-2 and V is TRBV3-1 (or the pseudogene TRBV3-2), with no clear D. This CDR3 has 14 residues. Germline V lookup: CDR1 LGHDT, CDR2 YNNKEL (reference sequence). The germline V and J ends were trimmed by 1 base and 6 bases, with 9 bases remaining between them. CDR3 sequence (DNA): TGTGCCAGCAGCCAAGCACCTTTCTCCGGGGAGCTGTTTTTT. It specifies CASSQAPFSGELFF.

This chain joins TRBV27 and TRBJ2-5; no firm D call. The germline CDR1 and CDR2 sequences are MNHEY and SMNVEV (reference sequence). CDR3 length: 9 amino acids. CDR3 protein: CAEQETQYF. The CDR3 DNA is TGTGCAGAACAAGAGACCCAGTACTTC.

The genes are TRBV5-4 and TRBJ2-5, with TRBD2 matching over 7 bases. The V gene's germline CDR1 is SGHNT and CDR2 YYREEE (reference sequence). The CDR3 has 13 amino acids. J gave up 3 bases and V 4 bases, and 3 bases lay outside the gene matches. CDR3 sequence reads: CASSQSGEETQYF. CDR3 bases: TGTGCCAGCAGCCAAAGCGGGGAAGAGACCCAGTACTTC.

This clone has just one count. The rearrangement joins TRBV19 to TRBJ2-6; D is tentatively TRBD1 or TRBD2 (5 bases each). The CDR3 runs to 16 residues. V gave up 5 bases and J gave up 0 bases, with 11 bases separating them. Germline assignment: CDR1 LNHDA and CDR2 SQIVND (reference sequence). The CDR3 DNA reads as TGTGCCAGTAGTGGGTGGGGGAGCTCTGGGGCCAACGTCCTGACTTTC. Translated: CASSGWGSSGANVLTF.

The chain combines TRBV18 with TRBJ2-6, with no clear D. The CDR3 has 15 residues. Trimming stripped 5 bases from V and 0 bases from J, with 8 bases between. In germline, CDR1 is KGHSH, CDR2 LQKENI. The CDR3 region is CASSNGHSGANVLTF. In nucleotides, the CDR3 is TGTGCCAGCTCAAATGGGCACTCTGGGGCCAACGTCCTGACTTTC.

This chain uses TRBV7-9 with TRBJ1-1; no clear D. The V end was cut by 5 bases, the J end by 2 bases, with 3 bases between. Germline-derived CDR1 and CDR2 are SEHNR and FQNEAQ (reference sequence). The CDR3 spans 11 residues. The CDR3 DNA is TGTGCCAGCAGCCAAAACACTGAAGCTTTCTTT. Protein sequence: CASSQNTEAFF. Drawing the rest from reference TRBV7-9 and TRBJ1-1, the complete variable domain is DTGVSQNPRHKITKRGQNVTFRCDPISEHNRLYWYRQTLGQGPEFLTYFQNEAQLEKSRLLSDRFSAERPKGSFSTLEIQRTEQGDSAMYLCASSQNTEAFFGQGTRLTVV.

The chain employs TRBV11-2 and TRBJ2-7; a weak D match, TRBD2 (5 bases). Germline values: CDR1 SGHAT, CDR2 FQNNGV. CDR3 size: 11 residues. Trimming shortened V by 2 bases and J by 7 bases, and 6 bases separated the two germline ends. The CDR3 protein is CASSLTGEQYF. The DNA of the CDR3 is TGTGCCAGCAGCTTAACGGGGGAGCAGTACTTC. Together with reference TRBV11-2 and TRBJ2-7, the CDR3 gives the full variable domain: EAGVAQSPRYKIIEKRQSVAFWCNPISGHATLYWYQQILGQGPKLLIQFQNNGVVDDSQLPKDRFSAERLKGVDSTLKIQPAKLEDSAVYLCASSLTGEQYFGPGTRLTVT.

This sequence joins TRBV28 and TRBJ1-2, with D unclear. V was trimmed by 2 bases and J by 5 bases, leaving 9 bases between them. The CDR3 is made up of 13 amino acids. Per germline, CDR1 MDHEN and CDR2 SYDVKM. The CDR3 DNA follows: TGTGCCAGCAGTTTAGGAGTTTCTTATGGCTACACCTTC. Protein sequence: CASSLGVSYGYTF.

The chain links TRBV30 to TRBJ2-5; D is possibly TRBD1 (5 bases). CDR3 length equals 11 residues. Trimming took 2 bases from V and 4 from J, leaving 5 bases between them. Germline assignment: CDR1 GTSNPN and CDR2 SVGIG (reference sequence). CDR3 nucleotide sequence: TGTGCCTGGAGTCAGGGAGAGACCCAGTACTTC. It encodes CAWSQGETQYF.

The chain joins TRBV10-1 to TRBJ2-7; D is ambiguous. The CDR3 has 12 amino acids. The germline V gene encodes CDR1 WNHNN and CDR2 SYGVQD (reference sequence). V was trimmed by 11 bases and J by 1 base, leaving 12 bases between them. CDR3 in amino acids: CASAGVSYEQYF. The CDR3 coding sequence is TGCGCCTCTGCAGGAGTTTCCTACGAGCAGTACTTC.

The V call is TRBV5-5, the J call TRBJ2-3; D may correspond to TRBD1 or TRBD2 (6 bases each). CDR3 length equals 14 residues. V was clipped by 4 bases and J by 5 bases, with 14 bases between them. Germline CDR1 and CDR2: SGHKS and YYEKEE (reference sequence). CDR3 region: CASSPMGGQDTQYF. The CDR3 nucleotides read TGTGCCAGCAGCCCGATGGGGGGCCAAGATACGCAGTATTTT.

The rearrangement uses TRBV13 and TRBJ2-2; no reliable D call. Trimming stripped 8 bases from V and 6 bases from J, with 10 bases between. Germline V gives CDR1 PRHDT, CDR2 FYEKMQ (reference sequence). This CDR3 comprises 12 residues. The CDR3 reads CASLLAPGELFF. The CDR3 DNA reads as TGTGCCAGCCTTCTGGCTCCCGGGGAGCTGTTTTTT. Full variable domain (missing parts from reference TRBV13 and TRBJ2-2): AAGVIQSPRHLIKEKRETATLKCYPIPRHDTVYWYQQGPGQDPQFLISFYEKMQSDKGSIPDRFSAQQFSDYHSELNMSSLELGDSALYFCASLLAPGELFFGEGSRLTVL.

The genes are TRBV15 and TRBJ1-5, with TRBD1 matching over 7 bases. Germline-derived CDR1 and CDR2 are LNHNV and YYDKDF (reference sequence). This CDR3 comprises 16 residues. V was clipped by 0 bases and J by 4 bases; unmatched bases: 6. DNA of the CDR3: TGTGCCACCAGCAGAGACGGGACAGTTCCTAATCAGCCCCAGCATTTT. This gives the protein CATSRDGTVPNQPQHF.

This chain links TRBV7-2 with TRBJ2-7; 7 bases match TRBD2. Unmatched junction bases numbered 8, after V lost 3 bases and J lost 12 bases. The CDR3 sequence is 12 residues long. The germline CDR1 and CDR2 sequences are SGHTA and FQGNSA. CDR3 residues: CASSLYPSGPYF. The DNA for the CDR3 is TGTGCCAGCAGCTTGTACCCTAGCGGCCCGTACTTC.

This clone was found once. The V call is TRBV29-1, the J call TRBJ1-1; 7 bases fit TRBD1. This CDR3 spans 12 amino acids. The V and J ends lost 4 bases and 1 base, in that order; junction bases with no gene match: 0. Germline lookup yields CDR1 SQVTM and CDR2 ANQGSEA. The CDR3 DNA is TGCAGCGTTGGACAGGGGAACACTGAAGCTTTCTTT. It yields the protein CSVGQGNTEAFF.

In nucleotides, the CDR3 is TGCGCCAGCAGCTCAAACAGTGCTGGAAACACCATATATTTT. Residues: CASSSNSAGNTIYF. V and J are TRBV5-1 and TRBJ1-3; D not resolved. This CDR3 comprises 14 residues. The germline V and J ends were trimmed by 3 bases and 2 bases, with 9 bases remaining between them. The germline gives CDR1 SGHRS, CDR2 YFSETQ.

This clone has a single count. This chain connects TRBV19 to TRBJ1-4; D gene unclear. Germline CDR1 LNHDA, CDR2 SQIVND (reference sequence). V was cut by 3 bases and J by 0 bases, with 14 bases left in between. CDR3 length: 17 amino acids. Written as DNA, the CDR3 is TGTGCCAGTAGTATCACGGAAACTTCGGCAACTAATGAAAAACTGTTTTTT. Its translation: CASSITETSATNEKLFF.

V gene TRBV3-1 (or the pseudogene TRBV3-2) combines with J gene TRBJ1-2; maybe TRBD1 (6 bases). From germline, CDR1 is LGHDT and CDR2 YNNKEL (reference sequence). The CDR3 covers 13 residues. V was cut by 4 bases and J by 4 bases, with 10 bases left in between. The CDR3 DNA reads TGTGCCAGCAGCCTCGGGACACCCTATGGCTACACCTTC. It translates to CASSLGTPYGYTF.

The chain is built from TRBV29-1 and TRBJ2-4, with D tentatively TRBD1 (6 bases). The CDR3 length is 13 residues. The germline V and J ends were trimmed by 7 bases and 3 bases, with 13 bases remaining between them. The germline V gene encodes CDR1 SQVTM and CDR2 ANQGSEA. The CDR3 region has the DNA TGCAGCGGCGCGAGGGACAACAAAAACATTCAGTACTTC. Translated, it gives CSGARDNKNIQYF.

The CDR3 protein is CASTRTGPLNTIYF. In DNA form, the CDR3 reads TGTGCCAGCACCCGGACAGGGCCCTTAAACACCATATATTTT. V gene TRBV2 combines with J gene TRBJ1-3; 8 nucleotides line up with TRBD1. Unmatched junction bases numbered 8, after V lost 7 bases and J lost 6 bases. The CDR3 sequence is 14 residues long. Germline CDR1 SNHLY, CDR2 FYNNEI.

This chain joins TRBV6-1 and TRBJ2-1, with 7 nucleotides matching TRBD2. CDR1 MNHNS and CDR2 SASEGT come from the germline V gene. With 3 bases clipped from V and 6 bases from J, the junction kept 2 bases outside the gene matches. The CDR3 sequence is 13 residues long. CDR3 loop: CASSDRGGNEQFF. The CDR3 region has the DNA TGTGCCAGCAGTGATCGCGGGGGCAATGAGCAGTTCTTC.

The gene calls are TRBV28 and TRBJ1-1, with a possible D match to TRBD1 (5 bases). The CDR3 consists of 14 residues. Germline lookup yields CDR1 MDHEN and CDR2 SYDVKM. Trimming removed 3 bases from V and 4 bases from J, with 12 bases in between. CDR3 DNA sequence: TGTGCCAGCAGTTTTCAGGGTGAGGGCACTGAAGCTTTCTTT. The encoded protein is CASSFQGEGTEAFF.

This rearrangement joins TRBV13 to TRBJ2-1, with a weak D call TRBD2 (5 bases). The V and J ends lost 6 bases and 8 bases respectively, with 14 bases between them. CDR1 is PRHDT and CDR2 is FYEKMQ in the germline V gene (reference sequence). CDR3 length equals 13 residues. The DNA for the CDR3 is TGTGCCAGCAGGTACGGGCCCGGGGATGAGCAGTTCTTC. This gives the protein CASRYGPGDEQFF.

The chain links TRBV2 to TRBJ1-4, with D perhaps matching TRBD1 (5 bases). Germline assignment: CDR1 SNHLY and CDR2 FYNNEI. The V gene lost 2 bases and the J gene lost 7 bases, with 14 bases spanning the gap. The CDR3 is 15 residues long. CDR3 in DNA: TGTGCCAGCAGTGAAATGGGGCGCGGGAGTGAAAAACTGTTTTTT. This gives the protein CASSEMGRGSEKLFF. Drawing the rest from reference TRBV2 and TRBJ1-4, the complete variable domain is EPEVTQTPSHQVTQMGQEVILRCVPISNHLYFYWYRQILGQKVEFLVSFYNNEISEKSEIFDDQFSVERPDGSNFTLKIRSTKLEDSAMYFCASSEMGRGSEKLFFGSGTQLSVL.

This clone was seen only once. The chain links TRBV30 to TRBJ1-1; no clear D gene. The CDR3 runs 12 residues. Germline CDR1 and CDR2: GTSNPN and SVGIG (reference sequence). V was shortened by 5 bases and J by 4 bases, with 11 bases between the two germline ends. CDR3 residues: CAWERTVTEAFF. The DNA of the CDR3 is TGTGCCTGGGAAAGGACGGTCACTGAAGCTTTCTTT. Drawing the rest from reference TRBV30 and TRBJ1-1, the complete variable domain is SQTIHQWPATLVQPVGSPLSLECTVEGTSNPNLYWYRQAAGRGLQLLFYSVGIGQISSEVPQNLSASRPQDRQFILSSKKLLLSDSGFYLCAWERTVTEAFFGQGTRLTVV.

The gene calls are TRBV14 and TRBJ2-3, with TRBD1 matching 9 bases. With 4 bases clipped from V and 8 bases from J, the junction kept 7 bases outside the gene matches. The germline V gene has CDR1 SGHDN and CDR2 FVKESK. The CDR3 is made up of 14 amino acids. The CDR3 sequence is CASSLRTGGGTQYF. CDR3 nucleotides: TGTGCCAGCAGCCTGAGAACAGGGGGCGGTACGCAGTATTTT.